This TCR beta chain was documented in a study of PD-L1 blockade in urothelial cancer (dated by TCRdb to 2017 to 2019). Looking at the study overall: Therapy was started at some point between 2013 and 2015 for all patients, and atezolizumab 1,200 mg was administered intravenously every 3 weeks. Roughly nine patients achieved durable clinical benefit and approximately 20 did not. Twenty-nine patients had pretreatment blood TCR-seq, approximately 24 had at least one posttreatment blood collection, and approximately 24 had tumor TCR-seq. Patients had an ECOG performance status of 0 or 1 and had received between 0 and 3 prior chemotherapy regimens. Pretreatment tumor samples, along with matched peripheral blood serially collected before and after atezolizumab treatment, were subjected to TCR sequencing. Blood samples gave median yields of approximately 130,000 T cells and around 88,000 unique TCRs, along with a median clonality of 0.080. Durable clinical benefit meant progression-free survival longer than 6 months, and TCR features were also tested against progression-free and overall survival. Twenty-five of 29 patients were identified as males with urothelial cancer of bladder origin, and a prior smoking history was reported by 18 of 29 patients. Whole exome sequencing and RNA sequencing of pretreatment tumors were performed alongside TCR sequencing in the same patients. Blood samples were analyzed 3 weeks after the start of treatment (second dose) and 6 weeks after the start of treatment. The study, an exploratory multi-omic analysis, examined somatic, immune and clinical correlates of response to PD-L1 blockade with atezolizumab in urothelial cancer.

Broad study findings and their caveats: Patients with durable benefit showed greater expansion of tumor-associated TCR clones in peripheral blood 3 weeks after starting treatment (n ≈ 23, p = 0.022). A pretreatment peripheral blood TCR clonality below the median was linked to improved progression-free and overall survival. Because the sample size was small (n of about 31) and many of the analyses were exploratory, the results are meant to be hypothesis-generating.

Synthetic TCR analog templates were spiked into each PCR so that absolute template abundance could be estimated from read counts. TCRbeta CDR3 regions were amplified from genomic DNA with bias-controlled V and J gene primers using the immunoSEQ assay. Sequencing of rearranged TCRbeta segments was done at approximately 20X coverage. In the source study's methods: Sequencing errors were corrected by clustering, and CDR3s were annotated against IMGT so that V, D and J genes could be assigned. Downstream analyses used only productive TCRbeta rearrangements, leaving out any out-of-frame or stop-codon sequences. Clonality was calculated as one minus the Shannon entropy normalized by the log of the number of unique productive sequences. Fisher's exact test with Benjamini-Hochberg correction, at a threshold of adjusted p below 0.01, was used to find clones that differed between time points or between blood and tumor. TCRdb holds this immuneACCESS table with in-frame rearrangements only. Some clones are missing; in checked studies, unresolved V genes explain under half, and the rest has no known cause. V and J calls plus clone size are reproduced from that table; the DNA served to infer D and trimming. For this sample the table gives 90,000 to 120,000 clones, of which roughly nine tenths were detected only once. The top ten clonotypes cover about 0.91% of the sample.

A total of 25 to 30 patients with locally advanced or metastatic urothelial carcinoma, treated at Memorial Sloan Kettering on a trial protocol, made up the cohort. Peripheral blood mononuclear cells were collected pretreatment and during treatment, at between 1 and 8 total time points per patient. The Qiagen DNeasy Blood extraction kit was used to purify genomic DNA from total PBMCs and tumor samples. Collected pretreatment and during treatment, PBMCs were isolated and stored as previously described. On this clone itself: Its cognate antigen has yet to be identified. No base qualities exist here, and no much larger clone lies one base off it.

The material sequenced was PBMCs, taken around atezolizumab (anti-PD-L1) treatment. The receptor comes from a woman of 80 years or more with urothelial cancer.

The bases are TGTGCCAGCAGTTTTAGCGGCCGGAGCACCGGGGAGCTGTTTTTT. Its translation reads: CASSFSGRSTGELFF. In this chain, TRBV27 is recombined with TRBJ2-2; perhaps TRBD2 is the D gene, with 6 bases matching. V loses 3 bases of germline sequence and J loses 4 bases, and the interval between the two ends is 12 bases. From cysteine to phenylalanine, the CDR3 is 15 amino acids long. The sequence is cut down to CDR3 DNA, 45 bases in frame from base 1. CDR1 and CDR2 (MNHEY, SMNVEV) derive from the germline V gene (reference sequence).